The 31 T cell receptor beta chains listed next were all sequenced from one sample in a study of T cells after yellow fever vaccination. TCRdb analysed the 5' RACE reads with MiXCR anew, one entry per CDR3 protein. The sample has a few hundred thousand distinct CDR3 sequences; about a sixth are singletons. The sequencing used PBMCs, collected roughly 5 days after the first yellow fever vaccination. These TCRs come from a man aged 18 to 35 who received the YFV17D yellow fever vaccine.

This clonotype was seen more than once but under ten times. The chain uses TRBV5-1 and TRBJ1-6, with unresolved D. Germline CDR1 and CDR2: SGHRS and YFSETQ. V was cut by 0 bases and J by 9 bases, with 7 bases left in between. The CDR3 consists of 13 residues. CDR3 coding DNA: TGCGCCAGCAGCTTGGGCTGGGGTTCACCCCTCCACTTT. Translated, it gives CASSLGWGSPLHF.

This clonotype has a count of ten or more. The CDR3 is CAWSGQGDRPQHF. The CDR3 nucleotides read TGTGCCTGGAGTGGACAGGGAGATAGGCCCCAGCATTTT. This chain links TRBV30 with TRBJ1-5; 7 bases are a match to TRBD1. Per the germline V gene, CDR1 is GTSNPN and CDR2 is SVGIG (reference sequence). The CDR3 loop spans 13 amino acids. With 1 base clipped from V and 9 bases from J, the junction kept 6 bases outside the gene matches.

CDR3 coding DNA: TGTGCCAGCAGTGACACTGGGGACAGCTCCTACGAGCAGTACTTC. Translated, it gives CASSDTGDSSYEQYF. This chain connects TRBV6-1 to TRBJ2-7, with TRBD1 matching over 7 bases. Germline-derived CDR1 and CDR2 are MNHNS and SASEGT. Unmatched junction bases numbered 5, after V lost 3 bases and J lost 0 bases. The CDR3 has 15 residues.

The rearrangement uses TRBV20-1 and TRBJ2-5; 8 nucleotides line up with TRBD1. Unmatched junction bases numbered 19, after V lost 2 bases and J lost 5 bases. Germline V gene sequence: CDR1 DFQATT, CDR2 SNEGSKA (reference sequence). The CDR3 runs to 18 residues. CDR3 in amino acids: CSARPPITDRALVETQYF. As DNA, the CDR3 is TGCAGTGCTAGACCCCCTATAACGGACAGGGCTTTGGTGGAGACCCAGTACTTC.

This clonotype appeared a few times. The chain uses TRBV4-1 and TRBJ1-5, with a tentative D call TRBD1 (6 bases). Germline V CDR1 and CDR2: MGHRA, YSYEKL. The CDR3 length is 15 residues. Between the trimmed V and J ends, which lost 1 base and 6 bases, there was a span of 13 bases. The chain's CDR3 is CASSQVLGAGQPQHF. The DNA of the CDR3 is TGCGCCAGCAGCCAAGTCCTGGGGGCGGGTCAGCCCCAGCATTTT.

The table lists this clonotype with a few counts. The rearrangement links TRBV9 to TRBJ1-6; D ambiguous. Germline lookup yields CDR1 SGDLS and CDR2 YYNGEE. The CDR3 covers 16 residues. Trimming left V 0 bases short and J 6 bases short, with 13 bases between. The CDR3 sequence: CASSVGPGVRNSPLHF. The CDR3 DNA is TGTGCCAGCAGCGTAGGTCCCGGGGTTCGTAATTCACCCCTCCACTTT. Full variable domain (missing parts from reference TRBV9 and TRBJ1-6): DSGVTQTPKHLITATGQRVTLRCSPRSGDLSVYWYQQSLDQGLQFLIQYYNGEERAKGNILERFSAQQFPDLHSELNLSSLELGDSALYFCASSVGPGVRNSPLHFGNGTRLTVT.

This clonotype was counted ten times or more. The V call is TRBV7-6, the J call TRBJ2-3, with TRBD2 matching 7 bases. The CDR3 has 15 residues. Unmatched junction bases numbered 5, after V lost 5 bases and J lost 0 bases. From germline, CDR1 is SGHVS and CDR2 FNYEAQ. In nucleotides, the CDR3 is TGTGCCAGCAGCGAGCTAGCGGCTAGCACAGATACGCAGTATTTT. Translated: CASSELAASTDTQYF.

The rearrangement joins TRBV19 to TRBJ1-5; D gene unclear. Trimming shortened V by 7 bases and J by 4 bases, and 11 bases separated the two germline ends. The CDR3 contains 13 residues. Germline CDR1 is LNHDA and CDR2 is SQIVND (reference sequence). The CDR3: CASKNSLNQPQHF. For the CDR3, the DNA is TGTGCCAGTAAAAACAGCTTAAATCAGCCCCAGCATTTT. Supplemented by reference TRBV19 and TRBJ1-5, the full variable domain reads DGGITQSPKYLFRKEGQNVTLSCEQNLNHDAMYWYRQDPGQGLRLIYYSQIVNDFQKGDIAEGYSVSREKKESFPLTVTSAQKNPTAFYLCASKNSLNQPQHFGDGTRLSIL.

The chain joins TRBV6-2 or TRBV6-3 to TRBJ1-1, with no clear D. Trimming took 5 bases from V and 2 from J, leaving 15 bases between them. The CDR3 totals 15 residues. CDR1 is MNHEY, CDR2 SVGEGT, per germline. In nucleotides, the CDR3 is TGTGCCAGCAGTCCCCCCCGGGAGGGAAACACTGAAGCTTTCTTT. Protein sequence: CASSPPREGNTEAFF.

The gene calls are TRBV20-1 and TRBJ2-7, with 8 nucleotides matching TRBD2. CDR3 length equals 11 residues. CDR1 and CDR2 (germline): DFQATT, SNEGSKA (reference sequence). V was clipped by 6 bases and J by 3 bases; unmatched bases: 1. The CDR3 DNA is TGCAGTGCGGGGACTAGCTACGAGCAGTACGTC. Amino acid sequence: CSAGTSYEQYV.

The chain combines TRBV2 with TRBJ2-2; D may be TRBD1 (6 bases). The CDR3 totals 17 residues. The V gene lost 8 bases and the J gene lost 6 bases, with 25 bases spanning the gap. Germline V lookup: CDR1 SNHLY, CDR2 FYNNEI. The CDR3 spells CASGTDSWEWAAGELFF. CDR3 in DNA: TGTGCCAGCGGCACGGACAGTTGGGAGTGGGCCGCCGGGGAGCTGTTTTTT. The full variable domain, completed using reference TRBV2 and TRBJ2-2, is EPEVTQTPSHQVTQMGQEVILRCVPISNHLYFYWYRQILGQKVEFLVSFYNNEISEKSEIFDDQFSVERPDGSNFTLKIRSTKLEDSAMYFCASGTDSWEWAAGELFFGEGSRLTVL.

This sequence joins TRBV20-1 and TRBJ2-1; no firm D call. This CDR3 comprises 15 residues. Germline values: CDR1 DFQATT, CDR2 SNEGSKA (reference sequence). V lost 0 bases and J 2 bases, leaving 11 bases between the germline ends. The CDR3 sequence: CSAREVSQAYNEQFF. CDR3 DNA sequence: TGCAGTGCTAGAGAGGTCTCGCAGGCCTACAATGAGCAGTTCTTC.

This clonotype has just a few counts. The chain carries TRBV4-3 and TRBJ1-1; D not resolved. CDR1 and CDR2 from the germline V gene are LGHNA and YSLEER. CDR3 size: 14 residues. The V gene lost 0 bases and the J gene lost 4 bases, with 9 bases spanning the gap. DNA of the CDR3: TGCGCCAGCAGCCAAGAAGGGCGGGGCACTGAAGCTTTCTTT. Amino acid sequence: CASSQEGRGTEAFF.

The chain is built from TRBV6-5 and TRBJ2-3, with TRBD2 identical over 13 bases. CDR1 and CDR2 from the germline V gene are MNHEY and SVGAGI. J lost 7 bases, V lost 4 bases, and 8 bases had no gene match. This CDR3 region has 16 residues. The CDR3 sequence is CASSSRTSGGLYTQYF. The CDR3 DNA follows: TGTGCCAGCAGTTCACGGACTAGCGGGGGATTGTATACGCAGTATTTT.

This chain joins TRBV5-6 and TRBJ2-1; a possible D gene is TRBD1 (6 bases). V dropped 4 bases and J dropped 0 bases, with 14 bases sitting between them. The CDR3 contains 16 residues. Germline V gene data show CDR1 as SGHDT and CDR2 as YYEEEE. CDR3: CASSRTQGSSYNEQFF. CDR3 in DNA: TGTGCCAGCAGCCGCACCCAGGGGAGCTCCTACAATGAGCAGTTCTTC.

Only a few counts were recorded for this clonotype. The chain recombines TRBV20-1 with TRBJ1-2; 9 nucleotides match TRBD1. V was pared by 1 base and J by 4 bases, with 13 bases of the junction left unmatched. Germline assignment: CDR1 DFQATT and CDR2 SNEGSKA (reference sequence). This CDR3 has 17 residues. The CDR3, as DNA: TGCAGTGCTAGAGTCTTCTTTCGGGACAGGGTTAGCTATGGCTACACCTTC. Translation: CSARVFFRDRVSYGYTF.

This clonotype was seen many times. The chain has TRBV7-2 and TRBJ2-2; D call uncertain. Germline loops: CDR1 SGHTA, CDR2 FQGNSA. The V end was cut by 3 bases, the J end by 0 bases, with 11 bases between. The CDR3 runs to 16 residues. The DNA for the CDR3 is TGTGCCAGCAGCTTCGACACCCAGGCGAACACCGGGGAGCTGTTTTTT. Translating gives CASSFDTQANTGELFF.

J is TRBJ2-7 and V is TRBV7-9, with D perhaps being TRBD1 or TRBD2 (5 bases each). CDR3 size: 13 residues. Germline loops: CDR1 SEHNR, CDR2 FQNEAQ (reference sequence). V was clipped by 10 bases and J by 3 bases, with 16 bases between them. This CDR3 reads CATEGQAGYEQYF. Written as DNA, the CDR3 is TGTGCCACCGAGGGGCAGGCGGGCTACGAGCAGTACTTC. The complete variable domain, with remaining parts taken from reference TRBV7-9 and TRBJ2-7, reads DTGVSQNPRHKITKRGQNVTFRCDPISEHNRLYWYRQTLGQGPEFLTYFQNEAQLEKSRLLSDRFSAERPKGSFSTLEIQRTEQGDSAMYLCATEGQAGYEQYFGPGTRLTVT.

This rearrangement joins TRBV3-1 to TRBJ2-7, with no clear D. Trimming stripped 0 bases from V and 5 bases from J, with 8 bases between. The V gene's germline CDR1 is LGHDT and CDR2 YNNKEL (reference sequence). The CDR3 is 13 amino acids. The CDR3 nucleotides read TGTGCCAGCAGCCAAGAGGGCGTGGACGAGCAGTACTTC. This encodes CASSQEGVDEQYF.

Note on this clonotype: An end of the junction differs from the germline gene, which may be a read error. The chain links TRBV6-5 to TRBJ2-7, with 12 nucleotides matching TRBD2. From germline, CDR1 is MNHEY and CDR2 SVGAGI. The CDR3 sequence is 16 residues long. The CDR3 loop reads CASSNSLAGGHYEQYF. The CDR3 DNA reads TGTGCCAGCAGTAACTCCCTAGCGGGGGGGCACTACGAGCAGTACTTC.

This chain links TRBV6-1 with TRBJ2-7, with D perhaps being TRBD1 or TRBD2 (5 bases each). CDR1 is MNHNS and CDR2 is SASEGT in the germline V gene. V was clipped by 7 bases and J by 1 base, with 17 bases between them. The CDR3 length is 15 residues. The CDR3 loop reads CASNPGRVGSYEQYV. The CDR3, as DNA: TGTGCCAGCAACCCAGGGCGGGTAGGGTCCTACGAGCAGTACGTC.

This sequence joins TRBV20-1 and TRBJ2-3; 10 nucleotides agree with TRBD1. The J segment lost 3 bases and the V segment lost 4 bases, leaving 7 bases of the junction unmatched. Germline CDR1 and CDR2: DFQATT and SNEGSKA (reference sequence). CDR3 length: 15 residues. Here the CDR3 DNA reads TGCAGTGCTAAAGTAGGGACAGGGGAAACAGATACGCAGTATTTT. It encodes CSAKVGTGETDTQYF.

In this sample, this clonotype turned up a few times. The chain is built from TRBV28 and TRBJ1-4, with D maybe TRBD1 (5 bases). The germline V gene has CDR1 MDHEN and CDR2 SYDVKM. CDR3 size: 16 residues. Trimming removed 6 bases from V and 5 bases from J, with 19 bases in between. The CDR3 DNA is TGTGCCAGCAGCCCCGCGACGGGACGGTGGAATGAAAAACTGTTTTTT. This codes for CASSPATGRWNEKLFF.

The V gene is TRBV3-1, the J gene TRBJ1-1; TRBD1 is a possible D gene (6 bases). CDR3 length: 16 amino acids. Per germline, CDR1 LGHDT and CDR2 YNNKEL (reference sequence). Trimming left V 0 bases short and J 4 bases short, with 15 bases between. The CDR3 loop reads CASSQDRAGVVTEAFF. The CDR3 DNA is TGTGCCAGCAGCCAAGATCGAGCAGGGGTAGTCACTGAAGCTTTCTTT.

CDR3 protein: CASSQPISGDYGYTF. In DNA form, the CDR3 reads TGTGCCAGCAGCCAACCCATTTCAGGGGATTATGGCTACACCTTC. The V and J genes are TRBV4-2 and TRBJ1-2; tentatively, D is TRBD1 (6 bases). Germline lookup yields CDR1 LGHNA and CDR2 YNFKEQ. V was trimmed by 2 bases and J by 5 bases, leaving 15 bases between them. CDR3 length equals 15 residues.

The chain couples TRBV24-1 to TRBJ2-1; 7 bases match TRBD1. Per the germline V gene, CDR1 is KGHDR and CDR2 is SFDVKD. The CDR3 totals 15 residues. V gave up 7 bases and J gave up 7 bases; unmatched junction bases: 12. The CDR3 DNA follows: TGTGCCACCAGCCGCCCAGGGGGTGCAGGGAATGAGCAGTTCTTC. It translates to CATSRPGGAGNEQFF.

This clonotype was seen at least ten times. The chain recombines TRBV7-2 with TRBJ2-3; perhaps TRBD2 as D (5 bases). The CDR3 runs 14 residues. CDR1 and CDR2 (germline): SGHTA, FQGNSA. Trimming cost V 5 bases and J 7 bases, with 16 bases left between them. The CDR3 loop is CASSPTRAGNTQYF. The CDR3 DNA sequence: TGTGCCAGCAGCCCGACGAGGGCGGGCAATACGCAGTATTTT.

This clonotype was observed a handful of times. The V and J genes are TRBV7-9 and TRBJ2-3, with 7 bases fitting TRBD2. Germline CDR1 reads SEHNR; CDR2 reads FQNEAQ (reference sequence). The CDR3 loop spans 16 amino acids. Unmatched junction bases numbered 7, after V lost 0 bases and J lost 4 bases. DNA of the CDR3: TGTGCCAGCAGCTTAGCGCGGGGACTACACGCAGATACGCAGTATTTT. Encoded protein: CASSLARGLHADTQYF.

This chain uses TRBV3-1 with TRBJ2-6, with a tentative D call TRBD2 (6 bases). The germline gives CDR1 LGHDT, CDR2 YNNKEL (reference sequence). Trimming cost V 8 bases and J 0 bases, with 29 bases left between them. This CDR3 is 21 amino acids long. The CDR3 DNA reads TGTGCCAGCGCCCCCACCCCGGGACTGGTTGGGCTTTTCTCTGGGGCCAACGTCCTGACTTTC. Amino acid sequence: CASAPTPGLVGLFSGANVLTF.

This clonotype was found many times. The chain is built from TRBV6-6 and TRBJ2-7, with D perhaps being TRBD1 or TRBD2 (6 bases each). Germline CDR1 is MNHNY and CDR2 is SVGAGI (reference sequence). V was pared by 2 bases and J by 4 bases, with 9 bases between. The CDR3 extends over 13 amino acids. The CDR3: CASSYRGQYEQYF. For the CDR3, the DNA is TGTGCCAGCAGTTACCGGGGGCAGTACGAGCAGTACTTC.

This clonotype showed up just a few times. The CDR3 region has the DNA TGCGCCAGCAGCGCACTCACTAGCGGGGGGGCCCGTGAGCAGTTCTTC. Its protein is CASSALTSGGAREQFF. The rearrangement links TRBV5-1 to TRBJ2-1; 13 bases align to TRBD2. This CDR3 has 16 amino acids. The germline gives CDR1 SGHRS, CDR2 YFSETQ. After removal of 4 bases from V and 9 bases from J, the junction contained 10 bases not matched to a gene.